Below are 17 T cell receptor beta chains sequenced from a single sample in a study of identical twins. TCRdb re-derived calls from the 5' RACE reads in MiXCR, one entry per CDR3 protein. The table records approximately 250,000 distinct CDR3 sequences, 6.5% to 8% of them present only once. These data were also reused for a study on T cells expressing NK-cell markers.

The sequenced sample was CD8+ T cells sorted from blood. The receptors come from a woman aged 18-29 years in good health.

This clonotype was observed a few times. This chain uses TRBV27 with TRBJ1-2; D gene unclear. The V gene's germline CDR1 is MNHEY and CDR2 SMNVEV (reference sequence). CDR3 length equals 14 residues. The germline V and J ends were trimmed by 4 bases and 4 bases, with 13 bases remaining between them. The CDR3 loop reads CASSSPGMLYGYTF. CDR3 DNA sequence: TGTGCCAGCAGTTCTCCCGGGATGCTCTATGGCTACACCTTC.

This clonotype was seen a few times. The J gene is TRBJ1-5, the V gene TRBV5-8; 7 positions match TRBD1. CDR1 and CDR2 from the germline V gene are SGHTS and YDEGEE. CDR3 length: 15 residues. J gave up 0 bases and V 4 bases, and 4 bases lay outside the gene matches. Here the CDR3 DNA reads TGTGCCAGCAGCACCGGGACAGATAGCAATCAGCCCCAGCATTTT. Its translation is CASSTGTDSNQPQHF.

V is TRBV24-1 and J is TRBJ1-1; D may be TRBD1 (6 bases). From germline, CDR1 is KGHDR and CDR2 SFDVKD. V lost 10 bases to trimming and J lost 1 base, with 18 bases between them. There are 15 residues in the CDR3. The DNA of the CDR3 is TGTGCCACGGGGGGGCCGACCAGCTCGAACACTGAAGCTTTCTTT. Protein sequence: CATGGPTSSNTEAFF.

This clonotype has only a few counts. V usage is TRBV12-5 and J usage is TRBJ1-3, with 10 bases aligning to TRBD1. V was pared by 4 bases and J by 7 bases, with 13 bases of the junction left unmatched. The CDR3 is 17 residues long. The germline gives CDR1 LGHNT, CDR2 FRNRAP. CDR3 DNA: TGTGCTAGTGGTTCCTCGACCGGGACAGGGGAACGGAACACCATATATTTT. This sequence encodes CASGSSTGTGERNTIYF.

This clonotype was counted a few times. The chain is built from TRBV7-9 and TRBJ1-1, with D perhaps TRBD1 (6 bases). V was clipped by 8 bases and J by 2 bases, with 12 bases between them. Germline V gene sequence: CDR1 SEHNR, CDR2 FQNEAQ (reference sequence). There are 13 residues in the CDR3. The CDR3 protein is CASLQGTNTEAFF. The CDR3 coding sequence is TGTGCCAGCCTACAGGGCACCAACACTGAAGCTTTCTTT.

This clonotype was detected only a few times. This chain joins TRBV7-9 and TRBJ2-1; D is ambiguous. V lost 1 base to trimming and J lost 4 bases, with 8 bases between them. The CDR3 has 14 residues. Germline-derived CDR1 and CDR2 are SEHNR and FQNEAQ (reference sequence). The CDR3 is CASSLDVGYNEQFF. In DNA form, the CDR3 reads TGTGCCAGCAGCTTAGACGTGGGGTACAATGAGCAGTTCTTC.

The chain is built from TRBV3-1 and TRBJ2-7; weak D call: TRBD2 (6 bases). The CDR3 is made up of 11 amino acids. CDR1 and CDR2 from the germline V gene are LGHDT and YNNKEL (reference sequence). V was trimmed by 11 bases and J by 1 base, leaving 9 bases between them. This CDR3 reads CACGESYEQYF. DNA for the CDR3: TGTGCCTGCGGGGAATCCTACGAGCAGTACTTC.

This clonotype was detected ten times or more. The chain employs TRBV19 and TRBJ2-1; D ambiguous. Germline V lookup: CDR1 LNHDA, CDR2 SQIVND (reference sequence). The V end lost 7 bases, the J end lost 3 bases, and 10 bases lay between the germline ends. The CDR3 length is 13 residues. CDR3 amino acids: CASTPPNYNEQFF. For the CDR3, the DNA is TGTGCCAGTACCCCTCCGAACTACAATGAGCAGTTCTTC.

This clonotype occurred a few times. The genes are TRBV6-2 or TRBV6-3 and TRBJ2-1; D is ambiguous. Trimming left V 4 bases short and J 5 bases short, with 6 bases between. The CDR3 is 12 residues long. In germline, CDR1 is MNHEY, CDR2 SVGEGT. The CDR3 DNA sequence: TGTGCCAGCAGTTCCCCAAACAATGAGCAGTTCTTC. Translated: CASSSPNNEQFF.

This clonotype was observed a few times. This rearrangement joins TRBV9 to TRBJ1-1; perhaps TRBD1 as D (5 bases). CDR3 length: 16 amino acids. Trimming removed 1 base from V and 4 bases from J, with 17 bases in between. The germline V gene encodes CDR1 SGDLS and CDR2 YYNGEE. CDR3 sequence (DNA): TGTGCCAGCAGCGTAAGGTCCGCAGGGAGGAGCACTGAAGCTTTCTTT. Encoded protein: CASSVRSAGRSTEAFF.

This clonotype was observed a handful of times. The chain couples TRBV7-6 to TRBJ2-3, with TRBD2 matching 7 bases. The ends lost 5 bases at V and 4 bases at J; junction bases unmatched: 9. The CDR3 has 15 amino acids. CDR1 and CDR2 from the germline V gene are SGHVS and FNYEAQ. The CDR3 region is CASSQTSPVADTQYF. CDR3 nucleotide sequence: TGTGCCAGCAGCCAGACTAGCCCGGTGGCAGATACGCAGTATTTT.

This clonotype was counted only a few times. The chain uses TRBV6-5 and TRBJ2-5; the D call may be TRBD1 or TRBD2 (5 bases each). V lost 4 bases to trimming and J lost 0 bases, with 12 bases between them. CDR3 size: 15 residues. Germline CDR1 and CDR2: MNHEY and SVGAGI. CDR3 sequence: CASSFVGAYQETQYF. CDR3 nucleotides: TGTGCCAGCAGTTTCGTCGGGGCGTACCAAGAGACCCAGTACTTC.

In its sample, this clonotype was seen many times. The V and J genes are TRBV3-1 and TRBJ2-5, with a tentative D call TRBD2 (6 bases). Between the trimmed V and J ends, which lost 0 bases and 7 bases, there was a span of 15 bases. This CDR3 comprises 15 residues. CDR1 and CDR2 (germline): LGHDT, YNNKEL (reference sequence). This CDR3 reads CASSQEGSSVGTQYF. The CDR3 DNA reads TGTGCCAGCAGCCAAGAAGGCTCTAGCGTGGGGACCCAGTACTTC.

In its sample, this clonotype was seen many times. This chain joins TRBV9 and TRBJ1-2; a possible D gene is TRBD1 (5 bases). V was trimmed by 0 bases and J by 4 bases, leaving 7 bases between them. The CDR3 length is 13 residues. Germline CDR1 and CDR2: SGDLS and YYNGEE. CDR3 in DNA: TGTGCCAGCAGCGTAGAACAGGCCTATGGCTACACCTTC. Translating gives CASSVEQAYGYTF.

At least ten counts were recorded for this clonotype. V gene TRBV12-3 or TRBV12-4 combines with J gene TRBJ2-3; 7 bases map to TRBD2. This CDR3 region has 14 residues. V shed 2 bases, J shed 3 bases, and the junction held 2 bases outside the gene matches. The CDR3 region has the DNA TGTGCCAGCAGTTTATTCGGGGGGACAGATACGCAGTATTTT. Amino acids: CASSLFGGTDTQYF.

This clonotype was observed many times. The chain carries TRBV20-1 and TRBJ2-5; possibly TRBD1 or TRBD2 for D (5 bases each). The CDR3 totals 13 residues. V lost 7 bases and J lost 5, with 17 bases in between. CDR1 DFQATT and CDR2 SNEGSKA come from the germline V gene (reference sequence). The CDR3 DNA is TGCAGTGTCCAACGGGACCCATCGGAGACCCAGTACTTC. Protein: CSVQRDPSETQYF.

This clonotype was found a few times. The genes are TRBV6-2 or TRBV6-3 and TRBJ2-5, with unresolved D. Per the germline V gene, CDR1 is MNHEY and CDR2 is SVGEGT. This CDR3 region has 13 residues. The CDR3 DNA reads TGTTTCAGCAGTCCCCTCGTCGAAGAGACCCAGTACTTC. Translated, it gives CFSSPLVEETQYF.